This T cell receptor beta chain is drawn from a study of T cell repertoires in cytomegalovirus infection. MiXCR, run by TCRdb on the reads, gives a single entry per CDR3 protein. The profile covers roughly 180,000 distinct CDR3 sequences, with 25% to 30% appearing a single time and 30% to 35% taken by the ten largest. With 4 bases removed from V and 4 bases from J, the gap between germline ends came to 13 bases. Germline V CDR1 and CDR2: LGHDT, YNNKEL (reference sequence). This CDR3 is built from 14 residues. The sequence came from a human donor in good health (CMV status not recorded). Some clones in this sample may be carry-over from other donors' samples. This rearrangement joins TRBV3-1 to TRBJ1-2; perhaps TRBD1 as D (5 bases). Specimen: PBMCs. CDR3 loop: CASSRNRRGYGYTF. The CDR3 region has the DNA TGTGCCAGCAGCCGAAACAGGAGGGGCTATGGCTACACCTTC.